Below, 28 T cell receptor beta chains from the same sample are listed, as sequenced in a study of T cell responses to AZD1222 COVID-19 vaccine. Assay used: immunoSEQ multiplex PCR; TCRdb lists only in-frame clones, some missing. The sample holds approximately 100,000 clones; approximately 91% are singletons and the top ten take approximately 15%. The material was peripheral blood, obtained on day 0 of AZD1222 vaccination. The receptors here all came from an adult in good health.

This chain connects TRBV28 to TRBJ1-2; D is possibly TRBD1 (6 bases). From germline, CDR1 is MDHEN and CDR2 SYDVKM. This CDR3 comprises 16 residues. Deletions cut 0 bases from V and 6 bases from J, with 17 bases between. CDR3 in DNA: TGTGCCAGCAGTTTATGGGGGGGCACCGGGAGGGATGGCTACACCTTC. Translation gives CASSLWGGTGRDGYTF.

The V and J genes are TRBV27 and TRBJ2-2; perhaps TRBD2 as D (6 bases). This CDR3 region has 15 residues. From germline, CDR1 is MNHEY and CDR2 SMNVEV (reference sequence). V was cut by 7 bases and J by 4 bases, with 16 bases left in between. The CDR3 loop is CASTLEPGVTGELFF. The CDR3 DNA is TGTGCCAGCACCTTGGAGCCGGGGGTCACCGGGGAGCTGTTTTTT.

The chain combines TRBV7-9 with TRBJ2-1, with TRBD1 matching 8 bases. Looked up from germline, CDR1 is SEHNR and CDR2 is FQNEAQ (reference sequence). The CDR3 has 13 amino acids. With V trimmed by 8 bases and J by 4 bases, 4 bases remained unmatched. The CDR3 sequence: CASGQGLYNEQFF. The CDR3 DNA reads as TGTGCCAGCGGACAGGGATTGTACAATGAGCAGTTCTTC.

V and J are TRBV19 and TRBJ1-5; D not resolved. The germline V gene has CDR1 LNHDA and CDR2 SQIVND (reference sequence). This CDR3 comprises 16 residues. Trimming stripped 1 base from V and 8 bases from J, with 18 bases between. In nucleotides, the CDR3 is TGTGCCAGTAGTATAGTAGGCAGGCGAGCTTGGGAGCCCCAGCATTTT. Translating it yields CASSIVGRRAWEPQHF.

V usage is TRBV3-1 (or the pseudogene TRBV3-2) and J usage is TRBJ2-1, with D unclear. Germline V gives CDR1 LGHDT, CDR2 YNNKEL (reference sequence). There are 15 residues in the CDR3. Trimming shortened V by 4 bases and J by 0 bases, and 10 bases separated the two germline ends. CDR3 nucleotides: TGTGCCAGCAGCCTTCGGACGGACTCCTACAATGAGCAGTTCTTC. Residues: CASSLRTDSYNEQFF.

The chain is built from TRBV7-6 and TRBJ2-1, with D maybe TRBD2 (7 bases). The germline CDR1 and CDR2 sequences are SGHVS and FNYEAQ. This CDR3 has 15 amino acids. The germline V and J ends were trimmed by 5 bases and 7 bases, with 18 bases remaining between them. The CDR3 loop is CASSLWGGRKNEQFF. The DNA for the CDR3 is TGTGCCAGCAGCCTTTGGGGGGGGCGAAAAAATGAGCAGTTCTTC.

The chain employs TRBV7-2 and TRBJ2-2; 9 positions match TRBD2. With V trimmed by 6 bases and J by 5 bases, 13 bases remained unmatched. This CDR3 has 17 residues. Germline CDR1 is SGHTA and CDR2 is FQGNSA. CDR3 in amino acids: CASSPTIAGGRTGELFF. CDR3 coding DNA: TGTGCCAGCAGTCCCACCATCGCGGGGGGGAGGACCGGGGAGCTGTTTTTT.

The chain couples TRBV19 to TRBJ2-5; D is unclear. Germline V gene sequence: CDR1 LNHDA, CDR2 SQIVND (reference sequence). The CDR3 has 12 amino acids. Trimming took 3 bases from V and 3 from J, leaving 5 bases between them. CDR3 DNA sequence: TGTGCCAGTAGTATCGAGGAAGAGACCCAGTACTTC. Translated, it gives CASSIEEETQYF.

The chain recombines TRBV6-5 with TRBJ1-2; D may be TRBD1 (6 bases). V gave up 0 bases and J gave up 2 bases, with 7 bases separating them. The CDR3 contains 14 residues. CDR1 and CDR2 from the germline V gene are MNHEY and SVGAGI. The CDR3 reads CASSYSGGNYGYTF. The CDR3 coding sequence is TGTGCCAGCAGTTACTCGGGGGGCAACTATGGCTACACCTTC.

The chain uses TRBV5-4 and TRBJ2-1, with 8 bases fitting TRBD2. V shed 4 bases and J 4 bases; nucleotides not matched to a gene: 10. The CDR3 loop spans 16 amino acids. CDR1 and CDR2 (germline): SGHNT, YYREEE (reference sequence). Here the CDR3 DNA reads TGTGCCAGCAGCAGATCGGCTAGCGGGCAATACAATGAGCAGTTCTTC. Protein sequence: CASSRSASGQYNEQFF.

This clone was counted a few times. The V gene is TRBV30, the J gene TRBJ1-1; D gene unclear. Trimming removed 3 bases at V and 7 bases at J, with 15 bases between. This CDR3 is 13 amino acids long. Germline V gene data show CDR1 as GTSNPN and CDR2 as SVGIG (reference sequence). The CDR3: CAWRQGGYDEAFF. CDR3 DNA: TGTGCCTGGAGACAAGGAGGTTACGATGAAGCTTTCTTT.

The chain recombines TRBV19 with TRBJ1-4; possible D gene TRBD1, 5 bases. V lost 4 bases to trimming and J lost 8 bases, with 17 bases between them. The germline V gene encodes CDR1 LNHDA and CDR2 SQIVND (reference sequence). The CDR3 is 15 residues long. Here the CDR3 reads CASSTPLGLGEKLFF. CDR3 coding DNA: TGTGCCAGTAGTACTCCCCTGGGGCTGGGCGAAAAACTGTTTTTT.

The chain has TRBV5-1 and TRBJ2-5; a possible D gene is TRBD2 (5 bases). CDR1 is SGHRS and CDR2 is YFSETQ in the germline V gene. CDR3 length equals 13 residues. The germline V and J ends were trimmed by 2 bases and 4 bases, with 9 bases remaining between them. CDR3 nucleotides: TGCGCCAGCAGCTTAGGGCTAGCAGAGACCCAGTACTTC. Translated: CASSLGLAETQYF.

The chain has TRBV10-3 and TRBJ2-5; D possibly corresponds to TRBD1 (6 bases). The ends were cut back, 0 bases at V and 5 bases at J, with 13 bases in the middle. This CDR3 comprises 15 residues. In germline, CDR1 is ENHRY, CDR2 SYGVKD. CDR3 amino acids: CAISESWGRGETQYF. The CDR3 region has the DNA TGTGCCATCAGTGAGTCATGGGGGCGCGGGGAGACCCAGTACTTC.

CDR3 residues: CASRPTGTGFYGYTF. CDR3 DNA sequence: TGTGCCAGCAGGCCCACCGGGACAGGGTTCTATGGCTACACCTTC. The rearrangement joins TRBV6-5 to TRBJ1-2, with TRBD1 matching over 9 bases. After removal of 6 bases from V and 4 bases from J, the junction contained 9 bases not matched to a gene. CDR1 is MNHEY and CDR2 is SVGAGI in the germline V gene. The length of the CDR3 is 15 residues.

This chain uses TRBV5-1 with TRBJ1-1, with D perhaps matching TRBD1 (5 bases). Trimming cost V 0 bases and J 0 bases, with 12 bases left between them. This CDR3 comprises 16 residues. Looked up from germline, CDR1 is SGHRS and CDR2 is YFSETQ. CDR3: CASSLVRDPMNTEAFF. CDR3 nucleotide sequence: TGCGCCAGCAGCTTGGTCAGGGACCCCATGAACACTGAAGCTTTCTTT.

The gene calls are TRBV28 and TRBJ2-1; D gene unclear. In germline, CDR1 is MDHEN, CDR2 SYDVKM. V lost 3 bases, J lost 10 bases, and 10 bases lay in between. The CDR3 contains 12 residues. As DNA, the CDR3 is TGTGCCAGCAGTTTCCGGGCAGCCGAGCAGTTCTTC. Translation gives CASSFRAAEQFF.

The chain links TRBV6-5 to TRBJ1-5; 10 bases map to TRBD1. Germline V gene sequence: CDR1 MNHEY, CDR2 SVGAGI. The CDR3 loop spans 14 amino acids. The V gene end was trimmed by 8 bases and the J gene end by 0 bases; junction bases not matched to a gene: 1. The CDR3 bases are TGTGCCAGCCGGACAGGGGGTAGCAATCAGCCCCAGCATTTT. Protein: CASRTGGSNQPQHF.

The chain employs TRBV7-9 and TRBJ1-1; a possible D gene is TRBD1 (5 bases). The CDR3 spans 12 residues. Trimming removed 5 bases from V and 4 bases from J, with 8 bases in between. Germline lookup yields CDR1 SEHNR and CDR2 FQNEAQ (reference sequence). The CDR3 nucleotides are TGTGCCAGCAGCCAGGGTGGCACTGAAGCTTTCTTT. As protein: CASSQGGTEAFF.

The chain employs TRBV3-1 (or the pseudogene TRBV3-2) and TRBJ2-1; D ambiguous. CDR3 length: 12 residues. Germline CDR1 and CDR2: LGHDT and YNNKEL (reference sequence). V dropped 4 bases and J dropped 4 bases, with 5 bases sitting between them. CDR3 nucleotides: TGTGCCAGCAGCCCGACGTACAATGAGCAGTTCTTC. Protein: CASSPTYNEQFF.

This clone has just one count. The genes are TRBV7-6 and TRBJ2-7; 9 bases fit TRBD1. The CDR3 covers 16 residues. With V trimmed by 4 bases and J by 4 bases, 11 bases remained unmatched. CDR1 SGHVS and CDR2 FNYEAQ come from the germline V gene. The CDR3 DNA reads as TGTGCCAGCAGCTCAAACCGGGACAGGGAAGCGTACGAGCAGTACTTC. It yields the protein CASSSNRDREAYEQYF.

The chain carries TRBV6-6 and TRBJ1-5, with D unresolved. V lost 2 bases and J lost 1, with 6 bases in between. This CDR3 is built from 14 residues. CDR1 is MNHNY and CDR2 is SVGAGI in the germline V gene (reference sequence). The CDR3 loop is CASSYVDSNQPQHF. CDR3 in DNA: TGTGCCAGCAGTTACGTGGACAGCAATCAGCCCCAGCATTTT.

This clone appeared a few times. J is TRBJ1-1 and V is TRBV27, with TRBD1 identical over 9 bases. The CDR3 loop spans 14 amino acids. Trimming at V came to 5 bases and at J to 4 bases, leaving 5 bases not matched to a gene. Germline V lookup: CDR1 MNHEY, CDR2 SMNVEV (reference sequence). The CDR3 sequence: CASSPDRGGTEAFF. The CDR3 DNA is TGTGCCAGCAGTCCCGACAGGGGGGGCACTGAAGCTTTCTTT.

The chain has TRBV19 and TRBJ1-1, with D maybe TRBD1 (5 bases). CDR1 is LNHDA and CDR2 is SQIVND in the germline V gene (reference sequence). CDR3 size: 14 residues. V lost 4 bases, J lost 3 bases, and 12 bases lay in between. The CDR3 DNA reads TGTGCCAGTAGTAACAGGTTCCCTGACACTGAAGCTTTCTTT. Translating gives CASSNRFPDTEAFF.

This clone was seen a handful of times. The chain's CDR3 is CASNFRDSTVGGYTF. The CDR3 DNA follows: TGTGCCAGCAACTTCCGGGACTCTACGGTCGGTGGCTACACCTTC. This rearrangement joins TRBV6-5 to TRBJ1-2; maybe TRBD1 (5 bases). Germline CDR1 reads MNHEY; CDR2 reads SVGAGI. The CDR3 consists of 15 residues. V lost 7 bases to trimming and J lost 7 bases, with 22 bases between them.

CDR3 amino acids: CASSLDRFNYGYTF. CDR3 nucleotide sequence: TGTGCCAGCAGTCTTGACAGGTTTAACTATGGCTACACCTTC. V and J are TRBV2 and TRBJ1-2; possible D gene TRBD1, 6 bases. CDR3 size: 14 residues. Trimming took off 5 bases at V and 1 base at J, with 11 bases between the two ends. Germline V gives CDR1 SNHLY, CDR2 FYNNEI.

The chain uses TRBV30 and TRBJ1-1; TRBD1 is a possible D gene (6 bases). The CDR3 is made up of 12 amino acids. In germline, CDR1 is GTSNPN, CDR2 SVGIG (reference sequence). Trimming pared 7 bases from V and 4 bases from J, leaving 13 bases between. The CDR3 protein is CASCPTGTEAFF. The CDR3 coding sequence is TGTGCCTCTTGCCCGACAGGCACTGAAGCTTTCTTT.

The genes are TRBV7-2 and TRBJ2-7; TRBD2 aligns across 8 bases. CDR3 size: 15 residues. Trimming removed 2 bases from V and 2 bases from J; junction bases left unmatched: 5. The germline CDR1 and CDR2 sequences are SGHTA and FQGNSA. The CDR3, as DNA: TGTGCCAGCAGCTTACGGACGGGGGGGGCCTACGAGCAGTACTTC. It specifies CASSLRTGGAYEQYF.